Below are 26 T cell receptor beta chains sequenced from a single sample in a study of cytomegalovirus exposure and HLA in healthy donors. Assay: immunoSEQ multiplex PCR; the TCRdb copy retains only in-frame clones and omits some. The table has 120,000 or so clones, 80% to 90% seen once. Sample: PBMCs. These receptors all come from a woman younger than 35 in good health and CMV-seronegative.

This chain uses TRBV10-3 with TRBJ2-7; TRBD1 agrees at 10 bases. The germline V gene has CDR1 ENHRY and CDR2 SYGVKD. CDR3 length: 15 amino acids. The trim removed 4 bases at V and 4 bases at J, leaving 7 bases unmatched. The CDR3 sequence is CAISVGQGTTYEQYF. The CDR3 region has the DNA TGTGCCATCAGTGTGGGACAGGGGACTACTTACGAGCAGTACTTC.

The chain combines TRBV2 with TRBJ2-3; 10 bases line up with TRBD1. With 4 bases clipped from V and 6 bases from J, the junction kept 10 bases outside the gene matches. The CDR3 totals 16 residues. Germline-derived CDR1 and CDR2 are SNHLY and FYNNEI. The CDR3 bases are TGTGCCAGCAGTGGCACCGGGACAGGGGTGGCGGATACGCAGTATTTT. Its protein product is CASSGTGTGVADTQYF.

The chain has TRBV28 and TRBJ1-2; TRBD1 aligns across 9 bases. CDR1 MDHEN and CDR2 SYDVKM come from the germline V gene. This CDR3 is 14 amino acids long. Losses at the gene ends were 2 bases for V and 4 bases for J; bases not matched to a gene: 2. The DNA of the CDR3 is TGTGCCAGCAGTTTAGACAGGGGGGTCTATGGCTACACCTTC. Protein: CASSLDRGVYGYTF.

J is TRBJ1-3 and V is TRBV11-2; TRBD1 matches at 8 bases. V was clipped by 6 bases and J by 6 bases; unmatched bases: 4. Germline CDR1 SGHAT, CDR2 FQNNGV. The CDR3 has 13 residues. CDR3 protein: CASSWTGLNTIYF. The CDR3 nucleotides read TGTGCCAGCAGTTGGACAGGGCTAAACACCATATATTTT.

The chain recombines TRBV18 with TRBJ2-7, with D possibly matching TRBD1 (5 bases). The CDR3 length is 16 residues. Germline loops: CDR1 KGHSH, CDR2 LQKENI. Trimming left V 2 bases short and J 0 bases short, with 14 bases between. CDR3 nucleotides: TGTGCCAGCTCACCAGGGGCAGGACCAGCCTCCTACGAGCAGTACGTC. Translating it yields CASSPGAGPASYEQYV.

The chain has TRBV13 and TRBJ1-3; TRBD1 is a possible D gene (5 bases). V was cut by 0 bases and J by 2 bases, with 8 bases left in between. Germline loops: CDR1 PRHDT, CDR2 FYEKMQ (reference sequence). This CDR3 has 15 residues. CDR3 sequence reads: CASSLGIGAGNTIYF. CDR3 nucleotide sequence: TGTGCCAGCAGCTTAGGTATAGGGGCTGGAAACACCATATATTTT.

J is TRBJ2-7 and V is TRBV7-6; tentatively, D is TRBD1 (6 bases). V shed 3 bases and J shed 2 bases, with 20 bases lying between them. Germline lookup yields CDR1 SGHVS and CDR2 FNYEAQ. The CDR3 contains 17 residues. The CDR3 coding sequence is TGTGCCAGCAGCTTTACCCCACCCGGGACATACACCTACGAGCAGTACTTC. The encoded protein is CASSFTPPGTYTYEQYF.

This sequence joins TRBV9 and TRBJ1-1; no definite D call. This CDR3 has 13 amino acids. Trimming removed 0 bases at V and 4 bases at J, with 7 bases between. Germline assignment: CDR1 SGDLS and CDR2 YYNGEE. The CDR3 coding sequence is TGTGCCAGCAGCGTAGTCAGTGGCACTGAAGCTTTCTTT. It specifies CASSVVSGTEAFF.

The rearrangement uses TRBV2 and TRBJ1-1; tentatively, D is TRBD1 (5 bases). V was clipped by 4 bases and J by 1 base, with 13 bases between them. Per the germline V gene, CDR1 is SNHLY and CDR2 is FYNNEI. CDR3 size: 15 residues. The CDR3 sequence: CASSVVRGWNTEAFF. In DNA form, the CDR3 reads TGTGCCAGCAGTGTGGTAAGGGGATGGAACACTGAAGCTTTCTTT.

The CDR3 region has the DNA TGTGCCAGCAGCTTTTCTTTCGGGGAGCTGTTTTTT. Translation gives CASSFSFGELFF. The rearrangement links TRBV5-6 to TRBJ2-2; D is undetermined. Between the trimmed V and J ends, which lost 2 bases and 7 bases, there was a span of 6 bases. The germline gives CDR1 SGHDT, CDR2 YYEEEE. This CDR3 spans 12 amino acids.

The rearrangement links TRBV4-3 to TRBJ2-5; D might be TRBD2 (5 bases). The CDR3 runs 15 residues. V lost 1 base, J lost 5 bases, and 14 bases lay in between. The germline V gene has CDR1 LGHNA and CDR2 YSLEER. In nucleotides, the CDR3 is TGCGCCAGCAGCCAAGCGGGCTTAGGCGGGGAGACCCAGTACTTC. It yields the protein CASSQAGLGGETQYF.

V and J are TRBV7-9 and TRBJ1-1; D is possibly TRBD1 (6 bases). Germline CDR1 SEHNR, CDR2 FQNEAQ (reference sequence). V dropped 4 bases and J dropped 3 bases, with 15 bases sitting between them. CDR3 length: 15 residues. The CDR3 loop reads CASSSRGGLDTEAFF. As DNA, the CDR3 is TGTGCCAGCAGCTCGAGAGGGGGTTTGGACACTGAAGCTTTCTTT.

Only one count was recorded for this clone. The chain combines TRBV18 with TRBJ1-1; 8 bases are a match to TRBD1. V lost 4 bases, J lost 1 base, and 5 bases stayed unmatched. The CDR3 runs 15 residues. CDR1 and CDR2 (germline): KGHSH, LQKENI. The CDR3 loop is CASSLLTGENTEAFF. The CDR3 nucleotides are TGTGCCAGCTCACTTTTGACAGGGGAGAACACTGAAGCTTTCTTT. Full variable domain (missing parts from reference TRBV18 and TRBJ1-1): NAGVMQNPRHLVRRRGQEARLRCSPMKGHSHVYWYRQLPEEGLKFMVYLQKENIIDESGMPKERFSAEFPKEGPSILRIQQVVRGDSAAYFCASSLLTGENTEAFFGQGTRLTVV.

This sequence joins TRBV19 and TRBJ2-2; 10 bases match TRBD1. This CDR3 has 16 amino acids. The germline V gene has CDR1 LNHDA and CDR2 SQIVND (reference sequence). The V segment lost 5 bases and the J segment 5 bases; nucleotides outside the gene matches: 8. CDR3 bases: TGTGCCAGTAGTCTACGCCGGACAGGGGGGACCGGGGAGCTGTTTTTT. It codes for CASSLRRTGGTGELFF.

The V and J genes are TRBV2 and TRBJ2-7; TRBD1 agrees at 7 bases. This CDR3 spans 12 amino acids. V gave up 5 bases and J gave up 3 bases; unmatched junction bases: 1. Germline CDR1 and CDR2: SNHLY and FYNNEI. The CDR3 loop is CASSSGGYEQYV. The CDR3 bases are TGTGCCAGCAGTTCAGGGGGCTACGAGCAGTACGTC.

The chain carries TRBV30 and TRBJ2-2, with 15 bases that match TRBD2. CDR3 length equals 17 residues. V was clipped by 3 bases and J by 2 bases; unmatched bases: 4. From germline, CDR1 is GTSNPN and CDR2 SVGIG (reference sequence). The CDR3 spells CAWRRTSGGANTGELFF. The CDR3 DNA sequence: TGTGCCTGGAGAAGGACTAGCGGGGGGGCTAACACCGGGGAGCTGTTTTTT.

V usage is TRBV28 and J usage is TRBJ2-2; TRBD1 is a possible D gene (6 bases). Per germline, CDR1 MDHEN and CDR2 SYDVKM. V lost 10 bases to trimming and J lost 7 bases, with 16 bases between them. The CDR3 has 13 residues. The CDR3 here is CANQQGRGGELFF. CDR3 DNA sequence: TGTGCCAACCAACAGGGTCGCGGCGGGGAGCTGTTTTTT.

This chain connects TRBV6-1 to TRBJ1-4; 7 nucleotides match TRBD1. The junction had 5 bases not matched to a gene; V was cut back by 4 bases and J by 3 bases. Germline CDR1 reads MNHNS; CDR2 reads SASEGT. The CDR3 consists of 15 residues. CDR3: CASSGQGWANEKLFF. For the CDR3, the DNA is TGTGCCAGCAGTGGACAGGGTTGGGCTAATGAAAAACTGTTTTTT.

This sequence joins TRBV4-3 and TRBJ1-5; 9 bases align to TRBD1. Germline V gives CDR1 LGHNA, CDR2 YSLEER. Unmatched junction bases numbered 3, after V lost 2 bases and J lost 7 bases. CDR3 length equals 14 residues. CDR3 coding DNA: TGCGCCAGCAGCCAAACAGGGGGCGGACAGCCCCAGCATTTT. Translation: CASSQTGGGQPQHF.

J is TRBJ1-6 and V is TRBV7-2; unclear D gene. CDR3 length equals 14 residues. Trimming left V 3 bases short and J 4 bases short, with 7 bases between. The germline CDR1 and CDR2 sequences are SGHTA and FQGNSA. This CDR3 reads CASSLGGYNSPLHF. CDR3 in DNA: TGTGCCAGCAGCTTGGGAGGATATAATTCACCCCTCCACTTT.

J is TRBJ1-1 and V is TRBV2; no reliable D call. Deletions cut 4 bases from V and 0 bases from J, with 9 bases between. Germline V lookup: CDR1 SNHLY, CDR2 FYNNEI. The CDR3 length is 14 residues. CDR3 sequence (DNA): TGTGCCAGCAGTGGGGCAGCCGTGAACACTGAAGCTTTCTTT. Amino acids: CASSGAAVNTEAFF.

J is TRBJ1-2 and V is TRBV10-2, with 8 bases that match TRBD1. The CDR3 is 19 amino acids. The J segment lost 4 bases and the V segment lost 5 bases, leaving 21 bases of the junction unmatched. Germline V gene lookup returns CDR1 WSHSY and CDR2 SAAADI. The CDR3 region has the DNA TGCGCCAGCAGTACGGGAGTAGACAGGGGATCCCTGGTCTTCTATGGCTACACCTTC. The encoded protein is CASSTGVDRGSLVFYGYTF.

This clone appeared a few times. This chain uses TRBV4-3 with TRBJ2-3, with D perhaps TRBD2 (6 bases). The CDR3 has 17 amino acids. In germline, CDR1 is LGHNA, CDR2 YSLEER. V lost 0 bases, J lost 0 bases, and 13 bases lay in between. CDR3 coding DNA: TGCGCCAGCAGCCAAGACGGGGCCGGGACTAGCACAGATACGCAGTATTTT. It specifies CASSQDGAGTSTDTQYF.

This chain connects TRBV4-2 to TRBJ1-1; no firm D call. Germline V gene lookup returns CDR1 LGHNA and CDR2 YNFKEQ. V was trimmed by 2 bases and J by 0 bases, leaving 7 bases between them. The CDR3 consists of 14 residues. The CDR3 DNA sequence: TGTGCCAGCAGCCAATCAGTGATGAACACTGAAGCTTTCTTT. It encodes CASSQSVMNTEAFF.

The genes are TRBV30 and TRBJ2-5, with D maybe TRBD2 (5 bases). Germline CDR1 reads GTSNPN; CDR2 reads SVGIG (reference sequence). The CDR3 covers 19 residues. V lost 0 bases to trimming and J lost 0 bases, with 23 bases between them. The CDR3 loop is CAWSVNLDWTPGNQETQYF. The CDR3 region has the DNA TGTGCCTGGAGTGTAAACTTGGATTGGACTCCCGGTAACCAAGAGACCCAGTACTTC.

The V call is TRBV6-1, the J call TRBJ2-1; D perhaps matches TRBD2 (5 bases). Trimming took off 2 bases at V and 5 bases at J, with 10 bases between the two ends. CDR1 MNHNS and CDR2 SASEGT come from the germline V gene. The CDR3 sequence is 14 residues long. CDR3 sequence (DNA): TGTGCCAGCAGTGAATGGTCGGGGAACAATGAGCAGTTCTTC. Residues: CASSEWSGNNEQFF.